This record concerns one T cell receptor beta chain sequence. The sample belongs to a study of blood T cell repertoires in COVID-19. The V end lost 2 bases, the J end lost 0 bases, and 17 bases lay between the germline ends. The CDR3 runs to 18 residues. Germline V gives CDR1 KGHSH, CDR2 LQKENI. Clones were sequenced by immunoSEQ multiplex PCR, and TCRdb holds only the in-frame ones, with some missing. Of 140,000 to 150,000 clones in the sample, around 80% are singletons; the top ten hold 35% to 45%. The sequenced material came from peripheral blood. This TCR was sampled from a human donor in a cohort sampled during active COVID-19. The genes are TRBV18 and TRBJ1-5; D is perhaps TRBD1 (5 bases). The CDR3 sequence: CASSPTRGNRHSNQPQHF. The DNA of the CDR3 is TGTGCCAGCTCACCAACCCGGGGGAACAGACATAGCAATCAGCCCCAGCATTTT.